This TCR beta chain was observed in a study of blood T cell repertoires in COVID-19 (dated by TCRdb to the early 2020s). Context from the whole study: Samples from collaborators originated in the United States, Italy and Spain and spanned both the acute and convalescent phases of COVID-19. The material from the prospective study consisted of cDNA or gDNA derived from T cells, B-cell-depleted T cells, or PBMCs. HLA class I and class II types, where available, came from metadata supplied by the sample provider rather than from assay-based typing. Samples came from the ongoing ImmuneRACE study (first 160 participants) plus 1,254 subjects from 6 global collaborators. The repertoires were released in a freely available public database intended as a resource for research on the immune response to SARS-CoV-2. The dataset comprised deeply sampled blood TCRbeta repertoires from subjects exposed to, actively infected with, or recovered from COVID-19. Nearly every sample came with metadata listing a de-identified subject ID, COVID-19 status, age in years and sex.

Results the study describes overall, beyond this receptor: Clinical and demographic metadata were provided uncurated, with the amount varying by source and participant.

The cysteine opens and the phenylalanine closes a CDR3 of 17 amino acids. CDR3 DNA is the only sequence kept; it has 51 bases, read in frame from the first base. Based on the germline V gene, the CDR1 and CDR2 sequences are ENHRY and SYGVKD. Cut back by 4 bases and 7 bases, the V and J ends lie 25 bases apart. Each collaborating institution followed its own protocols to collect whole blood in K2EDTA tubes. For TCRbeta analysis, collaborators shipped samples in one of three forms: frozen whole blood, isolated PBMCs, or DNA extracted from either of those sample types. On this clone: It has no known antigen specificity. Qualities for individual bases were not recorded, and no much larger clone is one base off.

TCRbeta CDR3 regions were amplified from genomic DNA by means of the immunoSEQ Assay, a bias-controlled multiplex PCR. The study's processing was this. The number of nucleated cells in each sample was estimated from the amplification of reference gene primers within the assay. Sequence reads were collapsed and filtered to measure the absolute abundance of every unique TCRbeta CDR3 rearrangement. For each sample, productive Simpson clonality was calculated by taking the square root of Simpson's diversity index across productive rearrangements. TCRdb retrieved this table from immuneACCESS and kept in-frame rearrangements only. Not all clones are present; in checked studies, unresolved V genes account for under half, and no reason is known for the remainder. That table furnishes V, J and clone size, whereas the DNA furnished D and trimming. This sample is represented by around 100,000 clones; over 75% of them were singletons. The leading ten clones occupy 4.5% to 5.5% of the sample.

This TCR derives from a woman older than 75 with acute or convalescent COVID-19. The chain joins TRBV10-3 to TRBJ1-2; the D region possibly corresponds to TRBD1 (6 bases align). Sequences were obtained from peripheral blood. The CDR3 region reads CAISGGGRDIPVRGYTF. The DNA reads TGTGCCATCAGTGGGGGGGGAAGGGACATCCCTGTGCGTGGCTACACCTTC.